Each of the 32 T cell receptor beta chains below was sequenced from the same sample in a study of cytomegalovirus exposure and HLA in healthy donors. The primer mix had 60 Vbeta and 13 Jbeta primers. Some clones are missing from TCRdb's copy, which holds only in-frame ones; the method was immunoSEQ multiplex PCR. Of 130,000 to 150,000 clones listed, about 80% are singletons. Sequenced sample: PBMCs. These TCRs come from a male donor in good health and CMV-seronegative.

The V gene is TRBV7-7, the J gene TRBJ1-3; D call uncertain. Trimming removed 5 bases at V and 3 bases at J, with 8 bases between. The length of the CDR3 is 13 residues. Germline assignment: CDR1 SSHAT and CDR2 FNYEAQ (reference sequence). CDR3 amino acids: CASSPESGNTIYF. DNA for the CDR3: TGTGCCAGCAGCCCCGAGAGTGGAAACACCATATATTTT.

The rearrangement joins TRBV6-5 to TRBJ1-2; the match to TRBD1 covers 8 bases. Germline assignment: CDR1 MNHEY and CDR2 SVGAGI. CDR3 length: 12 residues. Unmatched junction bases numbered 5, after V lost 6 bases and J lost 8 bases. The CDR3 region is CASSRQGYGYTF. The CDR3 nucleotides are TGTGCCAGCAGCCGACAGGGGTACGGCTACACCTTC.

This clone was counted only a few times. The rearrangement joins TRBV4-3 to TRBJ2-6, with a weak D call TRBD1 (5 bases). The V and J ends lost 0 bases and 3 bases respectively, with 9 bases between them. Per the germline V gene, CDR1 is LGHNA and CDR2 is YSLEER. CDR3 length: 16 amino acids. The CDR3 DNA reads as TGCGCCAGCAGCCAAGAACGGACATTTGGGGCCAACGTCCTGACTTTC. This translates into CASSQERTFGANVLTF.

The genes are TRBV28 and TRBJ2-6; D is perhaps TRBD2 (6 bases). Trimming took off 5 bases at V and 4 bases at J, with 15 bases between the two ends. This CDR3 has 16 residues. In germline, CDR1 is MDHEN, CDR2 SYDVKM. The CDR3 nucleotides are TGTGCCAGCAGTCAAGGAGGGGCGGAAGGGGCCAACGTCCTGACTTTC. This encodes CASSQGGAEGANVLTF.

This rearrangement joins TRBV27 to TRBJ1-1; TRBD1 matches 7 bases. V lost 5 bases, J lost 5 bases, and 5 bases stayed unmatched. The length of the CDR3 is 13 residues. Per germline, CDR1 MNHEY and CDR2 SMNVEV (reference sequence). The CDR3 sequence: CASSQSRGTEAFF. DNA for the CDR3: TGTGCCAGCAGTCAATCCAGGGGGACTGAAGCTTTCTTT.

V is TRBV2 and J is TRBJ1-1; D is ambiguous. In germline, CDR1 is SNHLY, CDR2 FYNNEI. The CDR3 loop spans 14 amino acids. V lost 7 bases and J 5 bases, leaving 17 bases between the germline ends. The CDR3 region has the DNA TGTGCCAGCATGGCCCTACAGACGGGGACTGAAGCTTTCTTT. Its protein product is CASMALQTGTEAFF.

This clone was recorded only once. The chain recombines TRBV9 with TRBJ1-6; 7 bases agree with TRBD1. The junction had 16 bases not matched to a gene; V was cut back by 3 bases and J by 10 bases. The CDR3 length is 17 residues. Germline V gene sequence: CDR1 SGDLS, CDR2 YYNGEE. CDR3 in amino acids: CASSDSGGGVSSSPLHF. CDR3 in DNA: TGTGCCAGCAGCGATAGTGGAGGGGGCGTATCGAGCTCACCCCTCCACTTT.

The CDR3 reads CASSVLWQAYGYTF. The CDR3, as DNA: TGTGCCAGCAGTGTCCTTTGGCAGGCGTATGGCTACACCTTC. The J gene is TRBJ1-2, the V gene TRBV2; D remains ambiguous. The CDR3 is 14 residues long. Trimming removed 4 bases at V and 5 bases at J, with 14 bases between. The germline CDR1 and CDR2 sequences are SNHLY and FYNNEI.

This clone was counted between two and nine times. V usage is TRBV4-2 and J usage is TRBJ1-1; D perhaps matches TRBD1 (5 bases). The CDR3 consists of 14 residues. Germline V gives CDR1 LGHNA, CDR2 YNFKEQ. Trimming pared 2 bases from V and 8 bases from J, leaving 15 bases between. The CDR3 here is CASSQLRGSFEAFF. CDR3 bases: TGTGCCAGCAGCCAACTCCGGGGGAGCTTCGAAGCTTTCTTT.

The chain carries TRBV5-1 and TRBJ1-1; D remains unclear. The CDR3 runs 13 residues. The germline gives CDR1 SGHRS, CDR2 YFSETQ. The V end lost 7 bases, the J end lost 1 base, and 11 bases lay between the germline ends. The CDR3 sequence is CASREERNTEAFF. The CDR3 DNA reads as TGCGCCAGCCGGGAGGAGAGGAACACTGAAGCTTTCTTT.

The J gene is TRBJ1-1, the V gene TRBV27; D gene unclear. Trimming took 5 bases from V and 9 from J, leaving 19 bases between them. The CDR3 extends over 14 amino acids. The germline V gene encodes CDR1 MNHEY and CDR2 SMNVEV (reference sequence). The CDR3 DNA reads as TGTGCCAGCAGTCCCCTAGCGGTGTGGCATAAAGCTTTCTTT. It translates to CASSPLAVWHKAFF.

This clone was seen once. The CDR3 coding sequence is TGTGCCAGCAGTCGCACCCGGGACTATGGCTACACCTTC. Its protein is CASSRTRDYGYTF. This sequence joins TRBV6-5 and TRBJ1-2; D not certain. The CDR3 is made up of 13 amino acids. CDR1 MNHEY and CDR2 SVGAGI come from the germline V gene. The V end was cut by 5 bases, the J end by 3 bases, with 10 bases between.

The chain recombines TRBV2 with TRBJ1-2, with 9 bases that match TRBD1. Germline V gene sequence: CDR1 SNHLY, CDR2 FYNNEI. CDR3 size: 14 residues. After removal of 11 bases from V and 3 bases from J, the junction contained 10 bases not matched to a gene. DNA of the CDR3: TGTGCCGGGGGACAGGGAGTCGGTGACTATGGCTACACCTTC. Translated, it gives CAGGQGVGDYGYTF.

The V call is TRBV15, the J call TRBJ2-1; D is perhaps TRBD2 (7 bases). The CDR3 has 16 amino acids. Trimming took off 0 bases at V and 3 bases at J, with 12 bases between the two ends. Germline values: CDR1 LNHNV, CDR2 YYDKDF (reference sequence). This chain's CDR3 is CATSRDRGAIYNEQFF. CDR3 nucleotide sequence: TGTGCCACCAGCAGAGACCGGGGGGCCATCTACAATGAGCAGTTCTTC.

The gene calls are TRBV5-1 and TRBJ1-6, with unresolved D. This CDR3 has 13 residues. V shed 2 bases and J shed 10 bases, with 10 bases lying between them. From germline, CDR1 is SGHRS and CDR2 YFSETQ. The chain's CDR3 is CASSFGADSPLHF. The CDR3 nucleotides are TGCGCCAGCAGCTTTGGAGCAGACTCACCCCTCCACTTT.

V and J are TRBV9 and TRBJ2-1, with 14 bases fitting TRBD2. Germline V gene data show CDR1 as SGDLS and CDR2 as YYNGEE. The trim removed 3 bases at V and 6 bases at J, leaving 17 bases unmatched. The CDR3 length is 20 residues. The CDR3 coding sequence is TGTGCCAGCAGCGCCGGACAGATCGGGACTAGCGGGGGTAGGCTCAATGAGCAGTTCTTC. Its protein product is CASSAGQIGTSGGRLNEQFF. Full variable domain (outside the CDR3, taken from reference TRBV9 and TRBJ2-1): DSGVTQTPKHLITATGQRVTLRCSPRSGDLSVYWYQQSLDQGLQFLIQYYNGEERAKGNILERFSAQQFPDLHSELNLSSLELGDSALYFCASSAGQIGTSGGRLNEQFFGPGTRLTVL.

V and J are TRBV4-3 and TRBJ2-5; 10 bases align to TRBD2. The V and J ends lost 4 bases and 5 bases, in that order; junction bases with no gene match: 10. The CDR3 loop spans 16 amino acids. The V gene's germline CDR1 is LGHNA and CDR2 YSLEER. CDR3 sequence (DNA): TGCGCCAGCAGCCCCCATAGCGGGGGGAAGTTGGAGACCCAGTACTTC. The encoded protein is CASSPHSGGKLETQYF.

The chain uses TRBV27 and TRBJ1-4; 8 nucleotides align to TRBD1. Germline values: CDR1 MNHEY, CDR2 SMNVEV (reference sequence). This CDR3 comprises 15 residues. V lost 9 bases, J lost 8 bases, and 14 bases stayed unmatched. CDR3 loop: CASKKARAGGEKLFF. CDR3 DNA sequence: TGTGCCAGTAAAAAGGCCCGGGCAGGGGGCGAAAAACTGTTTTTT.

The table lists this clone with a few counts. J is TRBJ2-5 and V is TRBV28; 8 nucleotides align to TRBD1. Germline CDR1 is MDHEN and CDR2 is SYDVKM. This CDR3 region has 15 residues. After removal of 6 bases from V and 1 base from J, the junction contained 7 bases not matched to a gene. The CDR3 spells CASRYSGGPQETQYF. The CDR3 bases are TGTGCCAGCAGATACTCAGGGGGCCCCCAAGAGACCCAGTACTTC.

The chain uses TRBV2 and TRBJ1-2; TRBD1 matches 11 bases. Per the germline V gene, CDR1 is SNHLY and CDR2 is FYNNEI. The V segment lost 6 bases and the J segment 6 bases; nucleotides outside the gene matches: 6. This CDR3 has 14 residues. The CDR3 is CASSLGQGADGYTF. CDR3 sequence (DNA): TGTGCCAGCAGCCTCGGACAGGGGGCTGATGGCTACACCTTC.

The V gene is TRBV5-4, the J gene TRBJ2-7; D possibly corresponds to TRBD1 (6 bases). Trimming removed 0 bases at V and 5 bases at J, with 15 bases between. CDR3 length: 15 amino acids. CDR1 is SGHNT and CDR2 is YYREEE in the germline V gene (reference sequence). CDR3 loop: CASSLGGLNPNEQYF. The DNA for the CDR3 is TGTGCCAGCAGCTTGGGGGGGCTCAATCCTAACGAGCAGTACTTC.

The chain links TRBV27 to TRBJ1-2; TRBD1 might be the D (5 bases). With 7 bases removed from V and 6 bases from J, the gap between germline ends came to 21 bases. The CDR3 is made up of 15 amino acids. Germline loops: CDR1 MNHEY, CDR2 SMNVEV (reference sequence). The CDR3 DNA sequence: TGTGCCAGCAAGCCCCGGGACTCCGAAAGGGATGGCTACACCTTC. Protein: CASKPRDSERDGYTF.

This chain joins TRBV9 and TRBJ2-1, with TRBD2 identical over 8 bases. The CDR3 has 16 residues. Germline V gene lookup returns CDR1 SGDLS and CDR2 YYNGEE. V shed 2 bases and J 6 bases; nucleotides not matched to a gene: 10. CDR3 region: CASSVQSGGRSNEQFF. DNA for the CDR3: TGTGCCAGCAGCGTGCAGAGCGGGGGCCGCTCCAATGAGCAGTTCTTC.

This sequence joins TRBV11-2 and TRBJ2-2; TRBD1 matches 7 bases. Losses at the gene ends were 7 bases for V and 1 base for J; bases not matched to a gene: 6. Germline V gene data show CDR1 as SGHAT and CDR2 as FQNNGV. CDR3 length equals 15 residues. The DNA of the CDR3 is TGTGCCAGCACCGTGGACAGGCAGAACACCGGGGAGCTGTTTTTT. Protein product: CASTVDRQNTGELFF.

J is TRBJ1-1 and V is TRBV18; D not certain. V lost 2 bases, J lost 0 bases, and 4 bases lay in between. CDR1 KGHSH and CDR2 LQKENI come from the germline V gene. The CDR3 covers 13 residues. Here the CDR3 reads CASSPIVNTEAFF. The CDR3 DNA follows: TGTGCCAGCTCACCAATAGTGAACACTGAAGCTTTCTTT.

The chain is built from TRBV18 and TRBJ2-1, with 9 bases aligning to TRBD1. The V segment lost 8 bases and the J segment 7 bases; nucleotides outside the gene matches: 12. Germline-derived CDR1 and CDR2 are KGHSH and LQKENI. This CDR3 has 15 amino acids. CDR3 DNA: TGTGCCAGCCGTGACAGGGGGATAGGTTGGAATGAGCAGTTCTTC. Its protein product is CASRDRGIGWNEQFF.

The chain uses TRBV5-6 and TRBJ2-7; possibly TRBD2 for D (5 bases). The CDR3 is made up of 14 amino acids. Germline CDR1 and CDR2: SGHDT and YYEEEE. With 0 bases removed from V and 5 bases from J, the gap between germline ends came to 12 bases. The CDR3 protein is CASSLEVRTDEQYF. CDR3 nucleotide sequence: TGTGCCAGCAGCTTGGAGGTGAGGACTGACGAGCAGTACTTC.

The chain combines TRBV7-3 with TRBJ2-5, with D perhaps TRBD2 (7 bases). The V and J ends lost 4 bases and 5 bases respectively, with 17 bases between them. The CDR3 is 15 amino acids. Germline CDR1 reads SGHTA; CDR2 reads FQGTGA. The CDR3 region has the DNA TGTGCCAGCAGCTCCTCTGGGGGGGCCTTGGAGACCCAGTACTTC. Its translation: CASSSSGGALETQYF.

The chain carries TRBV5-6 and TRBJ2-7, with D possibly matching TRBD2 (5 bases). Per germline, CDR1 SGHDT and CDR2 YYEEEE. Trimming removed 1 base from V and 7 bases from J, with 18 bases in between. CDR3 size: 15 residues. This CDR3 is CASSLSAARSGEQYF. DNA for the CDR3: TGTGCCAGCAGCTTGAGCGCCGCCCGGTCGGGGGAGCAGTACTTC.

The DNA for the CDR3 is TGTGCCAGCTCACCACCCGGGCAGCCCCAGCATTTT. It specifies CASSPPGQPQHF. The chain combines TRBV18 with TRBJ1-5; D remains unclear. The CDR3 contains 12 residues. Germline V gene lookup returns CDR1 KGHSH and CDR2 LQKENI. The germline V and J ends were trimmed by 0 bases and 7 bases, with 4 bases remaining between them.

This chain links TRBV10-1 with TRBJ2-7; D is unresolved. V dropped 1 base and J dropped 3 bases, with 16 bases sitting between them. The CDR3 loop spans 16 amino acids. The germline V gene encodes CDR1 WNHNN and CDR2 SYGVQD (reference sequence). The CDR3 reads CASSEYDSRHHYEQYF. DNA of the CDR3: TGCGCCAGCAGTGAGTATGATTCGCGGCACCACTACGAGCAGTACTTC.

In regard to this clone: Its ends do not fully match the called genes, so a read error is possible. V usage is TRBV28 and J usage is TRBJ2-7, with 9 nucleotides matching TRBD1. The length of the CDR3 is 14 residues. Per the germline V gene, CDR1 is MDHEN and CDR2 is SYDVKM. This CDR3 is CAGSLDRGWNEQYF. For the CDR3, the DNA is TGTGCCGGCAGTTTAGACAGGGGGTGGAACGAGCAGTACTTC.